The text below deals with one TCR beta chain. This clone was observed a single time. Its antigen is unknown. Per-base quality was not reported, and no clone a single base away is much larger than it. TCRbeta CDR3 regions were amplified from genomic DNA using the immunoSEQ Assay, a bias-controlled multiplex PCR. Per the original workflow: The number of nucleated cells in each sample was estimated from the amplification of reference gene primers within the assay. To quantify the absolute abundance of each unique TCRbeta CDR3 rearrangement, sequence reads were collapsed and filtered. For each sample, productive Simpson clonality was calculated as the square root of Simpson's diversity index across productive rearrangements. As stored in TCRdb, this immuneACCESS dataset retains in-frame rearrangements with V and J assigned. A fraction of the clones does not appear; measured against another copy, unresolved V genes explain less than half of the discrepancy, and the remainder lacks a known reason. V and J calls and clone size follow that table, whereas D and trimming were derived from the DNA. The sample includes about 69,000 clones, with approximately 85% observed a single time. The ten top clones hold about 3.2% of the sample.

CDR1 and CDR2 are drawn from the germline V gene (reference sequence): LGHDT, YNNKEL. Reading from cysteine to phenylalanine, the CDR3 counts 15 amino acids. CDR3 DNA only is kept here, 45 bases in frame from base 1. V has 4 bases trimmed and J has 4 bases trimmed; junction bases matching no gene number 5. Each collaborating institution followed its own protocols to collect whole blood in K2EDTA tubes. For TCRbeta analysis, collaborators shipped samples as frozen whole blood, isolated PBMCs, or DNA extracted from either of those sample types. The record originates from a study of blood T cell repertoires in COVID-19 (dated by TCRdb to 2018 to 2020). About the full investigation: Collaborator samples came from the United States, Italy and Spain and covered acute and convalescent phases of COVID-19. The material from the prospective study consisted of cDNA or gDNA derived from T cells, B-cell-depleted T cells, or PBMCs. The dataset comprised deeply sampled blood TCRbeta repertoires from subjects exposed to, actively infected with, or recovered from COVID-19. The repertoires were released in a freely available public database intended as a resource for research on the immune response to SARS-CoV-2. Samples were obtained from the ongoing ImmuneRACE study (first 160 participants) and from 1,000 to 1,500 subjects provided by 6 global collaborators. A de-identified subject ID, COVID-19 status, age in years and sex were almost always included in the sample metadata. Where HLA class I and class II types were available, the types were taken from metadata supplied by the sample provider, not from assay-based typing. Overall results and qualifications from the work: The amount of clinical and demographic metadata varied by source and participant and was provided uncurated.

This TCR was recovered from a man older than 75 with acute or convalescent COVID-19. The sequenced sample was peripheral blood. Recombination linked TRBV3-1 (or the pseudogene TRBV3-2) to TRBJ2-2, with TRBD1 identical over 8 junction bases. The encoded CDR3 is CASSPQGAGTGELFF. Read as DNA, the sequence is TGTGCCAGCAGCCCGCAGGGGGCCGGCACCGGGGAGCTGTTTTTT.